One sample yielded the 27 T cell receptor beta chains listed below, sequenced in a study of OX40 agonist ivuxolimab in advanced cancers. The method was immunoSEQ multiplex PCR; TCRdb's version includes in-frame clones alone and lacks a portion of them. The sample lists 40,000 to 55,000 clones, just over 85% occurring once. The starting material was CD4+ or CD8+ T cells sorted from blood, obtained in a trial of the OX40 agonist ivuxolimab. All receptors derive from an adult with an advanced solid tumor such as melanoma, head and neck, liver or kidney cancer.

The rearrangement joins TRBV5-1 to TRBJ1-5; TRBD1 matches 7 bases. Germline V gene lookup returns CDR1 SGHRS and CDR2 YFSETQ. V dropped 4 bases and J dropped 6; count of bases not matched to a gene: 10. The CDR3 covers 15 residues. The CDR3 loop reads CASSPEGTARQPQHF. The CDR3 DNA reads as TGCGCCAGCAGCCCCGAGGGGACAGCTCGTCAGCCCCAGCATTTT.

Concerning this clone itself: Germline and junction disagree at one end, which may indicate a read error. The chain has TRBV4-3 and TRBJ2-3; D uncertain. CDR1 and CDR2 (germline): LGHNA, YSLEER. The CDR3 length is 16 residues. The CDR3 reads CASSQEEPSFTDTRYF. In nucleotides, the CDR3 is TGCGCCAGCAGCCAAGAAGAGCCTTCATTCACAGATACGCGGTATTTT.

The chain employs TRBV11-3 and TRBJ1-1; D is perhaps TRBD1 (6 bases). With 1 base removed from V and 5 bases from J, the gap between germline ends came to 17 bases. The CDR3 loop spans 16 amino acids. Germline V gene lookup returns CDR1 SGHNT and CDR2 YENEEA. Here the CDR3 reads CASSLVAGVGGTEAFF. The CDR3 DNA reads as TGTGCCAGCAGCTTAGTGGCGGGCGTAGGGGGAACTGAAGCTTTCTTT.

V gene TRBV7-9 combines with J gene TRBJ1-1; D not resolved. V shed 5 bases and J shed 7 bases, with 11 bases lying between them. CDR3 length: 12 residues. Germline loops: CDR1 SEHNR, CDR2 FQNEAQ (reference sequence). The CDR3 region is CASSARRDEAFF. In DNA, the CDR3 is TGTGCCAGCAGCGCCCGTCGGGATGAAGCTTTCTTT.

In DNA form, the CDR3 reads TGTGCCAGTAGGCCGAGGGGGCGCAATCAGCCCCAGCATTTT. Its protein is CASRPRGRNQPQHF. V is TRBV19 and J is TRBJ1-5, with 7 bases aligning to TRBD1. Germline CDR1 reads LNHDA; CDR2 reads SQIVND (reference sequence). The length of the CDR3 is 14 residues. With 6 bases clipped from V and 2 bases from J, the junction kept 4 bases outside the gene matches.

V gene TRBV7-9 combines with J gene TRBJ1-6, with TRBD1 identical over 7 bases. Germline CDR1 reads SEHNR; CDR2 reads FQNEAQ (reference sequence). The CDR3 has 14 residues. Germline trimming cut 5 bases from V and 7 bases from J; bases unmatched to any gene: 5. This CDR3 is CASSPRQGNSPLHF. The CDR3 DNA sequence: TGTGCCAGCAGCCCCCGACAGGGAAATTCACCCCTCCACTTT.

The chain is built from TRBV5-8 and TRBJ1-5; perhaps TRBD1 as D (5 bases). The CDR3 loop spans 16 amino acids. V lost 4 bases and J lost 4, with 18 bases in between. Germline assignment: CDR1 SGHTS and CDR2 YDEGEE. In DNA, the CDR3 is TGTGCCAGCAGCCCTCCGCAGGGCCCGAGGAATCAGCCCCAGCATTTT. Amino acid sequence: CASSPPQGPRNQPQHF.

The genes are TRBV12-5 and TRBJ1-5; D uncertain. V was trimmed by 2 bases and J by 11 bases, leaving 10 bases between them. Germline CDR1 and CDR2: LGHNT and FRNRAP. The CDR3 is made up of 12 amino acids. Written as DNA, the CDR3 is TGTGCTAGTGGTTTGCCATCCGGGGCCCAGCATTTT. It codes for CASGLPSGAQHF.

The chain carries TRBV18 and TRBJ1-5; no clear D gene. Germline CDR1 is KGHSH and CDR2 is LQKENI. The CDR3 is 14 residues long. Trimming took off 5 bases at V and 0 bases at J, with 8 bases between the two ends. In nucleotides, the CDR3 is TGTGCCAGCTCATTAGAATATAGCAATCAGCCCCAGCATTTT. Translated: CASSLEYSNQPQHF. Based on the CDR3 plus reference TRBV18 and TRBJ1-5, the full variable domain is NAGVMQNPRHLVRRRGQEARLRCSPMKGHSHVYWYRQLPEEGLKFMVYLQKENIIDESGMPKERFSAEFPKEGPSILRIQQVVRGDSAAYFCASSLEYSNQPQHFGDGTRLSIL.

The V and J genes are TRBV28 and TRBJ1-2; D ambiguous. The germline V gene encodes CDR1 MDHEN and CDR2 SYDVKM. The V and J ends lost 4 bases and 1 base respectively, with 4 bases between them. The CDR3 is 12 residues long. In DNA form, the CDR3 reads TGTGCCAGCAGTTCTAATAACTATGGCTACACCTTC. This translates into CASSSNNYGYTF.

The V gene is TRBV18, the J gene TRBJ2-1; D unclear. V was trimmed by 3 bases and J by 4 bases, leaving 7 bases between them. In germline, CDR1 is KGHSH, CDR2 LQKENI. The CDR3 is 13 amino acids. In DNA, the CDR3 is TGTGCCAGCTCACCCGACGGGTACAATGAGCAGTTCTTC. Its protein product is CASSPDGYNEQFF.

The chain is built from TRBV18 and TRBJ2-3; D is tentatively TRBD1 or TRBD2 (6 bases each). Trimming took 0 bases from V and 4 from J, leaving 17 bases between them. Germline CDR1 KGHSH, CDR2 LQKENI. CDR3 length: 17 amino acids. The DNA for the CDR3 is TGTGCCAGCTCACCACCGAAAGGGACTCCAGGGGCAGATACGCAGTATTTT. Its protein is CASSPPKGTPGADTQYF.

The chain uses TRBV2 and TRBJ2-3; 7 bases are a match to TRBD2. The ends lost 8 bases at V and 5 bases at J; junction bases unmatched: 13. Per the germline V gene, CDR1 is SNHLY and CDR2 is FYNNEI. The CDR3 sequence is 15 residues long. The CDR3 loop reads CASSPSGSPRDTQYF. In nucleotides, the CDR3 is TGTGCCAGCTCCCCTAGCGGTTCCCCACGAGATACGCAGTATTTT.

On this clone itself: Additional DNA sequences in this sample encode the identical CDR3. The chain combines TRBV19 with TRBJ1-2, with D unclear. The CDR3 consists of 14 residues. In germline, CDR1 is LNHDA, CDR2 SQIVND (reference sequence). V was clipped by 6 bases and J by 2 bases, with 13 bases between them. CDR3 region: CASSDGRRNYGYTF. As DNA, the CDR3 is TGTGCCAGTAGCGACGGGCGACGGAACTATGGCTACACCTTC. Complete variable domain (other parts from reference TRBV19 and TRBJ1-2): DGGITQSPKYLFRKEGQNVTLSCEQNLNHDAMYWYRQDPGQGLRLIYYSQIVNDFQKGDIAEGYSVSREKKESFPLTVTSAQKNPTAFYLCASSDGRRNYGYTFGSGTRLTVV.

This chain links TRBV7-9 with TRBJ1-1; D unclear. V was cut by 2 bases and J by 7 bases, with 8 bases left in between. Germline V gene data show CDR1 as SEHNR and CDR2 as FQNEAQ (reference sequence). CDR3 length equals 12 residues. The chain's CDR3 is CASSLTGIEAFF. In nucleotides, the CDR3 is TGTGCCAGCAGCTTAACCGGGATTGAAGCTTTCTTT.

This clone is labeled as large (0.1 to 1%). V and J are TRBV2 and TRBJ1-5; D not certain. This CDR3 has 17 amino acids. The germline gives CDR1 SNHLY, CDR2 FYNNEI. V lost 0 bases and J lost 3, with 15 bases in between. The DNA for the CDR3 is TGTGCCAGCAGTGAAGCGCCGGGGTCCCTTTACAATCAGCCCCAGCATTTT. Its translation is CASSEAPGSLYNQPQHF.

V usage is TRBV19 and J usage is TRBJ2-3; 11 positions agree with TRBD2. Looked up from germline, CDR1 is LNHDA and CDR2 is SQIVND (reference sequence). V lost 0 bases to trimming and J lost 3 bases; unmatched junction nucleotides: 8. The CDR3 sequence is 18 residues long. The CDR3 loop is CASSIDRVAGGMTDTQYF. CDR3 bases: TGTGCCAGTAGTATAGATCGGGTAGCGGGGGGGATGACAGATACGCAGTATTTT.

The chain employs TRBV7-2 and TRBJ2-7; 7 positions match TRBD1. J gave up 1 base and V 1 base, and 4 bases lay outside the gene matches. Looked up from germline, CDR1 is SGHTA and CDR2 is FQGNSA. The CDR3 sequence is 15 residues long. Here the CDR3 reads CASSLGTGSSYEQYF. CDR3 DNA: TGTGCCAGCAGCTTAGGGACAGGCTCATCCTACGAGCAGTACTTC.

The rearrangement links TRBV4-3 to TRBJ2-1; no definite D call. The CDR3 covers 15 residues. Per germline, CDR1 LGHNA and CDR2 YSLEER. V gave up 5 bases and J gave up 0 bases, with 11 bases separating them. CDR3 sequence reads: CASSMGHSSYNEQFF. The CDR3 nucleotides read TGCGCCAGCAGCATGGGCCATAGCTCCTACAATGAGCAGTTCTTC.

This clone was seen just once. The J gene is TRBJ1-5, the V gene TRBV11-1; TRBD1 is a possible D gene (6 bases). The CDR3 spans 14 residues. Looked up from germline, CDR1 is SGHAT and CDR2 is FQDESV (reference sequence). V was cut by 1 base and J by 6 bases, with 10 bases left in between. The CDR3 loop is CASSLGGPGQPQHF. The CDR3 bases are TGTGCCAGCAGCTTAGGGGGGCCGGGTCAGCCCCAGCATTTT.

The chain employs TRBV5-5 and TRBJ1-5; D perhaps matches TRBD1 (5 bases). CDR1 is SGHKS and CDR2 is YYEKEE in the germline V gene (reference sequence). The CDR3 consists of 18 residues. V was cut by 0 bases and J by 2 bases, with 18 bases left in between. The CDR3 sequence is CASSLGLSGRGGNQPQHF. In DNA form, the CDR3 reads TGTGCCAGCAGCTTGGGTTTATCTGGGAGGGGCGGCAATCAGCCCCAGCATTTT. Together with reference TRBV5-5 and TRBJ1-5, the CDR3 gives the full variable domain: DAGVTQSPTHLIKTRGQQVTLRCSPISGHKSVSWYQQVLGQGPQFIFQYYEKEERGRGNFPDRFSARQFPNYSSELNVNALLLGDSALYLCASSLGLSGRGGNQPQHFGDGTRLSIL.

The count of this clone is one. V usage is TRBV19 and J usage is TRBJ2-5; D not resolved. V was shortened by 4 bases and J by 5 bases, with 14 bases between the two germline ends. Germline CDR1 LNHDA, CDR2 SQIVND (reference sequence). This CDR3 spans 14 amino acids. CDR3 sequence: CASSTPIQGETQYF. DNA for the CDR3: TGTGCCAGTAGTACCCCAATCCAAGGGGAGACCCAGTACTTC.

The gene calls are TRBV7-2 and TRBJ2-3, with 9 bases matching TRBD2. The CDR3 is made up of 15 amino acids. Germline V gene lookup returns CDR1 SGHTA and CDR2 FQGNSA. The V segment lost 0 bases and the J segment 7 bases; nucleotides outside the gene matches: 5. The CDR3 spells CASSLARGGEYTQYF. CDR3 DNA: TGTGCCAGCAGCTTAGCGCGCGGGGGGGAATATACGCAGTATTTT.

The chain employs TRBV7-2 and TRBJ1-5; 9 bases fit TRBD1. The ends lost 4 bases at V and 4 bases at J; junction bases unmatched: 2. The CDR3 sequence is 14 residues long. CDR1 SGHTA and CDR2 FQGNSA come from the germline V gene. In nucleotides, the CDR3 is TGTGCCAGCAGCTCAGGACAGGGGAATCAGCCCCAGCATTTT. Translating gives CASSSGQGNQPQHF.

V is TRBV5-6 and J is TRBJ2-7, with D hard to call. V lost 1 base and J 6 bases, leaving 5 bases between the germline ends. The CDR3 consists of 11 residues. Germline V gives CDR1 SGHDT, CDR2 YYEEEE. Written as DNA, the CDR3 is TGTGCCAGCAGCTTGTCTAGCGAGCAGTACTTC. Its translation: CASSLSSEQYF.

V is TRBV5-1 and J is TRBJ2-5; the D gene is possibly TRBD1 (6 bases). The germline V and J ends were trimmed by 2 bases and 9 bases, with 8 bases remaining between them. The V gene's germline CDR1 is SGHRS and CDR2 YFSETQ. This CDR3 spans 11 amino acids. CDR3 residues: CASSLQGSQYF. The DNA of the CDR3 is TGCGCCAGCAGCTTACAGGGCTCCCAGTACTTC.

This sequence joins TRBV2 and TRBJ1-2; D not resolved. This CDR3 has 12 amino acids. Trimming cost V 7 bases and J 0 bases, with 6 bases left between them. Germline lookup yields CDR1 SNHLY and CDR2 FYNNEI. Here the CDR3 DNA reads TGTGCCAGCAACCGGGCTAACTATGGCTACACCTTC. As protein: CASNRANYGYTF.